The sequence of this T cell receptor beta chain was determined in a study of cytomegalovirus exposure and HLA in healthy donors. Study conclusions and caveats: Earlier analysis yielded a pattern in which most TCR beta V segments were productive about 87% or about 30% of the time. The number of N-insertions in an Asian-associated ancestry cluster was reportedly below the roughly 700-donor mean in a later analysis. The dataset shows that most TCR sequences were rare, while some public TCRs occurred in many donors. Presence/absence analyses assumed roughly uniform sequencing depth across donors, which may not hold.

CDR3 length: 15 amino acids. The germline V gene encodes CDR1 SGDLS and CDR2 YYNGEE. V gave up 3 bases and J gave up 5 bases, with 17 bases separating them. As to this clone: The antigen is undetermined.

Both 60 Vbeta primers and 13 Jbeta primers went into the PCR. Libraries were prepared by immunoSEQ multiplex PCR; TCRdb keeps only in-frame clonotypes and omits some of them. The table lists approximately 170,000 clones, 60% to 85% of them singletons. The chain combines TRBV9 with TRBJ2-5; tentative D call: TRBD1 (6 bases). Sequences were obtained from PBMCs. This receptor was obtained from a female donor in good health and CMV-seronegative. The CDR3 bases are TGTGCCAGCAGCGAAACTGGGGACAATGAGGAGACCCAGTACTTC. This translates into CASSETGDNEETQYF.